This entry lists 24 T cell receptor beta chains sequenced from one sample in a study of T-cell reconstitution after alpha-beta-depleted transplantation in children. Unique molecular identifiers tagged the TCRbeta library. One entry per CDR3 protein results from TCRdb running MiXCR on the PCR reads. The profile covers hundreds of thousands of distinct CDR3 sequences, with approximately 13% appearing a single time and around 6% taken by the ten largest. The specimen was PBMCs from the stem cell graft donor, collected from the stem cell graft. These receptors were obtained from a human donor who donated a stem cell graft to a child with combined immunodeficiency.

V is TRBV7-3 and J is TRBJ1-1; 8 positions match TRBD1. The CDR3 sequence is 14 residues long. Germline V gene data show CDR1 as SGHTA and CDR2 as FQGTGA. The trim removed 5 bases at V and 7 bases at J, leaving 9 bases unmatched. The CDR3 DNA sequence: TGTGCCAGCAGCCGTTCAGGGGGCGTTGGTGAAGCTTTCTTT. Its protein is CASSRSGGVGEAFF.

At least ten counts were recorded for this clonotype. The CDR3 sequence is CASSLLGTNYNEQFF. The CDR3 region has the DNA TGTGCCAGCAGCTTACTGGGGACTAACTACAATGAGCAGTTCTTC. The V gene is TRBV11-2, the J gene TRBJ2-1, with 7 nucleotides matching TRBD2. After removal of 2 bases from V and 3 bases from J, the junction contained 4 bases not matched to a gene. Germline-derived CDR1 and CDR2 are SGHAT and FQNNGV. There are 15 residues in the CDR3.

V is TRBV4-3 and J is TRBJ1-1; D not resolved. V shed 4 bases and J shed 10 bases, with 16 bases lying between them. This CDR3 comprises 13 residues. Germline CDR1 LGHNA, CDR2 YSLEER. The CDR3 DNA sequence: TGCGCCAGCAGCCCTAGGAGGTTTGGAATAGCTTTCTTT. Its translation: CASSPRRFGIAFF.

In DNA form, the CDR3 reads TGTGCCAGCAGCTCGTCGGGTCGTCAGCGGGGGGCCCGGGGCTCCTACGAGCAGTACTTC. The encoded protein is CASSSSGRQRGARGSYEQYF. The rearrangement links TRBV11-1 to TRBJ2-7; 9 bases are a match to TRBD2. This CDR3 is built from 20 residues. Germline trimming cut 4 bases from V and 0 bases from J; bases unmatched to any gene: 19. Germline CDR1 is SGHAT and CDR2 is FQDESV (reference sequence).

This chain links TRBV5-1 with TRBJ1-3; tentative D call: TRBD1 (6 bases). V lost 1 base, J lost 0 bases, and 11 bases lay in between. CDR3 length: 16 residues. The V gene's germline CDR1 is SGHRS and CDR2 YFSETQ. CDR3 nucleotide sequence: TGCGCCAGCAGCTTGTTCCGGACAGACTCTGGAAACACCATATATTTT. Amino acid sequence: CASSLFRTDSGNTIYF.

This clonotype was seen a handful of times. This chain connects TRBV29-1 to TRBJ2-7; D perhaps matches TRBD2 (5 bases). There are 15 residues in the CDR3. The ends were cut back, 2 bases at V and 0 bases at J, with 14 bases in the middle. Germline V gives CDR1 SQVTM, CDR2 ANQGSEA. The DNA of the CDR3 is TGCAGCGTTGAAATCCCCAGTACTAGCTCCTACGAGCAGTACTTC. Its translation: CSVEIPSTSSYEQYF.

V gene TRBV20-1 combines with J gene TRBJ2-3, with D possibly being TRBD2 (6 bases). Per germline, CDR1 DFQATT and CDR2 SNEGSKA (reference sequence). The germline V and J ends were trimmed by 6 bases and 3 bases, with 16 bases remaining between them. CDR3 length equals 14 residues. The CDR3: CSAHRGLRTDTQYF. DNA of the CDR3: TGCAGTGCGCACCGGGGGTTGAGAACAGATACGCAGTATTTT.

The chain couples TRBV7-9 to TRBJ2-7; D uncertain. The CDR3 covers 15 residues. Germline assignment: CDR1 SEHNR and CDR2 FQNEAQ (reference sequence). The V end was cut by 1 base, the J end by 2 bases, with 12 bases between. CDR3 sequence: CASSLGLGGAYEQYF. The CDR3 DNA sequence: TGTGCCAGCAGCTTAGGCTTAGGCGGAGCCTACGAGCAGTACTTC.

This clonotype was counted many times. The rearrangement joins TRBV29-1 to TRBJ2-1; 11 bases agree with TRBD2. This CDR3 comprises 15 residues. V gave up 1 base and J gave up 8 bases; unmatched junction bases: 7. Germline V gives CDR1 SQVTM, CDR2 ANQGSEA. CDR3 loop: CSVEVRLAGGHEQFF. CDR3 nucleotides: TGCAGCGTTGAAGTGAGGCTAGCGGGAGGTCATGAGCAGTTCTTC.

This clonotype was seen ten or more times. The J gene is TRBJ2-7, the V gene TRBV12-3 or TRBV12-4, with TRBD2 matching over 8 bases. This CDR3 comprises 14 residues. Germline trimming cut 5 bases from V and 5 bases from J; bases unmatched to any gene: 8. Written as DNA, the CDR3 is TGTGCCAGCAGTCCAAGACTAGCGAGTGACGAGCAGTACTTC. Its translation: CASSPRLASDEQYF.

In its sample, this clonotype was seen a few times. This chain uses TRBV20-1 with TRBJ1-1; no clear D. Germline loops: CDR1 DFQATT, CDR2 SNEGSKA (reference sequence). V was shortened by 3 bases and J by 4 bases, with 15 bases between the two germline ends. The length of the CDR3 is 14 residues. CDR3 residues: CSAREGSPGTEAFF. In DNA form, the CDR3 reads TGCAGTGCTAGGGAAGGGAGTCCGGGCACTGAAGCTTTCTTT.

The V call is TRBV18, the J call TRBJ2-5; 7 bases fit TRBD2. The CDR3 length is 14 residues. The V gene's germline CDR1 is KGHSH and CDR2 LQKENI. The trim removed 2 bases at V and 2 bases at J, leaving 2 bases unmatched. The CDR3 nucleotides read TGTGCCAGCTCACCAAGCGGGACTCAAGAGACCCAGTACTTC. This encodes CASSPSGTQETQYF.

This clonotype was seen at least ten times. V gene TRBV5-1 combines with J gene TRBJ2-3; the D is unclear. This CDR3 region has 12 residues. Germline CDR1 and CDR2: SGHRS and YFSETQ. V lost 6 bases and J 2 bases, leaving 7 bases between the germline ends. CDR3 sequence (DNA): TGCGCCAGCACGGGTTTCACAGATACGCAGTATTTT. This sequence encodes CASTGFTDTQYF.

This clonotype was seen more than once but under ten times. The V gene is TRBV5-1, the J gene TRBJ1-1, with D possibly TRBD1 on 6 matching bases. CDR3 length equals 15 residues. Germline-derived CDR1 and CDR2 are SGHRS and YFSETQ. V lost 4 bases and J 0 bases, leaving 13 bases between the germline ends. The CDR3 DNA follows: TGCGCCAGCAGCCCGTCGACAGGACTGAACACTGAAGCTTTCTTT. This gives the protein CASSPSTGLNTEAFF. The whole variable domain, remainder taken from reference TRBV5-1 and TRBJ1-1, is KAGVTQTPRYLIKTRGQQVTLSCSPISGHRSVSWYQQTPGQGLQFLFEYFSETQRNKGNFPGRFSGRQFSNSRSEMNVSTLELGDSALYLCASSPSTGLNTEAFFGQGTRLTVV.

This chain joins TRBV18 and TRBJ1-1; D unclear. Germline lookup yields CDR1 KGHSH and CDR2 LQKENI. V lost 8 bases and J 2 bases, leaving 6 bases between the germline ends. CDR3 size: 11 residues. For the CDR3, the DNA is TGTGCCAGCCGACCTAACACTGAAGCTTTCTTT. Translation: CASRPNTEAFF.

The chain recombines TRBV10-3 with TRBJ2-7, with D hard to call. The CDR3 sequence is 14 residues long. V lost 0 bases and J 0 bases, leaving 6 bases between the germline ends. Germline lookup yields CDR1 ENHRY and CDR2 SYGVKD. Here the CDR3 reads CAISESYTSYEQYF. As DNA, the CDR3 is TGTGCCATCAGTGAGTCTTACACCTCCTACGAGCAGTACTTC.

This clonotype has at least ten counts. The chain has TRBV5-6 and TRBJ2-2; D gene ambiguous. Germline loops: CDR1 SGHDT, CDR2 YYEEEE. V lost 2 bases to trimming and J lost 0 bases, with 11 bases between them. The CDR3 contains 16 residues. CDR3: CASSFDDISNTGELFF. CDR3 DNA sequence: TGTGCCAGCAGCTTTGATGACATTTCGAACACCGGGGAGCTGTTTTTT.

This clonotype was counted between two and nine times. The chain carries TRBV7-8 and TRBJ2-1; 9 nucleotides match TRBD1. This CDR3 region has 17 residues. V was clipped by 4 bases and J by 10 bases; unmatched bases: 17. Germline CDR1 SGHVS, CDR2 FQNEAQ. CDR3 bases: TGTGCCAGCAGCTCTTTGAGAGTAGGGACAGGGAAATGGGAGCAGTTCTTC. The encoded protein is CASSSLRVGTGKWEQFF.

This clonotype came up many times. The rearrangement links TRBV6-5 to TRBJ2-7; D is perhaps TRBD2 (6 bases). The CDR3 loop spans 14 amino acids. Trimming took 3 bases from V and 0 from J, leaving 9 bases between them. The germline V gene has CDR1 MNHEY and CDR2 SVGAGI. The CDR3 here is CASSYRDFSYEQYF. CDR3 sequence (DNA): TGTGCCAGCAGTTATCGGGACTTCTCCTACGAGCAGTACTTC.

The chain uses TRBV7-9 and TRBJ2-7; a possible D gene is TRBD2 (5 bases). Trimming shortened V by 5 bases and J by 2 bases, and 19 bases separated the two germline ends. Germline V lookup: CDR1 SEHNR, CDR2 FQNEAQ (reference sequence). CDR3 length: 16 residues. The CDR3 nucleotides are TGTGCCAGCAGCGAAGGCCCTGGCGGGTACACCTACGAGCAGTACTTC. It is translated as CASSEGPGGYTYEQYF.

V and J are TRBV30 and TRBJ1-4, with 8 bases aligning to TRBD1. The ends lost 3 bases at V and 5 bases at J; junction bases unmatched: 2. Germline V gives CDR1 GTSNPN, CDR2 SVGIG (reference sequence). The CDR3 spans 13 residues. The CDR3 bases are TGTGCCTGGAGCAGGGGGCGAAATGAAAAACTGTTTTTT. This gives the protein CAWSRGRNEKLFF.

This clonotype was recorded at least ten times. J is TRBJ2-5 and V is TRBV24-1; D remains unclear. Germline V gives CDR1 KGHDR, CDR2 SFDVKD. Trimming shortened V by 0 bases and J by 10 bases, and 5 bases separated the two germline ends. The CDR3 loop spans 11 amino acids. CDR3 nucleotides: TGTGCCACCAGTGATTTGACGGGCCAGTACTTC. Translated: CATSDLTGQYF.

At least ten counts were recorded for this clonotype. Here the CDR3 DNA reads TGCGCCAGCAGCTTGGGGACTCCCAACTACAATGAGCAGTTCTTC. Protein sequence: CASSLGTPNYNEQFF. The V call is TRBV5-1, the J call TRBJ2-1; TRBD2 is a possible D gene (5 bases). Trimming took 0 bases from V and 3 from J, leaving 10 bases between them. Germline V gene lookup returns CDR1 SGHRS and CDR2 YFSETQ. This CDR3 contains 15 residues. Variable domain in full (rest from reference TRBV5-1 and TRBJ2-1): KAGVTQTPRYLIKTRGQQVTLSCSPISGHRSVSWYQQTPGQGLQFLFEYFSETQRNKGNFPGRFSGRQFSNSRSEMNVSTLELGDSALYLCASSLGTPNYNEQFFGPGTRLTVL.

This clonotype was observed a handful of times. CDR3 in amino acids: CASSHGLADYNEQFF. The CDR3 DNA sequence: TGTGCCAGCAGCCATGGGCTAGCGGACTACAATGAGCAGTTCTTC. V and J are TRBV6-1 and TRBJ2-1, with TRBD2 matching over 7 bases. Trimming removed 6 bases from V and 3 bases from J; junction bases left unmatched: 8. The germline V gene encodes CDR1 MNHNS and CDR2 SASEGT. The CDR3 sequence is 15 residues long.